A selection of T cell receptor beta chains follows, all from one sample in a study of T cells in Graves' hyperthyroidism and ophthalmopathy. TCRdb fed the multiplex PCR reads into MiXCR, producing one record per CDR3 protein. The data contain some 600,000 distinct CDR3 sequences, roughly 14% of them singletons. Sequenced material: blood. The receptors were gathered from a woman in her 30s with Graves' hyperthyroidism that later progressed to Graves' ophthalmopathy. Both conserved end residues are part of each CDR3. D genes are given only for firm matches. Where a row states a size, it is once, few, many or the class of an expanded clone; other rows omit it.

J: TRBJ1-2
V: TRBV5-6
length: 15
D: -
size: few
CDR3: CASSLTGTRGYGYTF
DNA: TGTGCCAGCAGCCTAACCGGGACGAGGGGCTATGGCTACACCTTC

J: TRBJ2-1
V: TRBV30
length: 11
D: -
size: few
CDR3: CAWTERDEQFF
DNA: TGTGCCTGGACCGAGAGGGATGAGCAGTTCTTC

J: TRBJ2-1
V: TRBV7-9
length: 17
D: TRBD2
size: many
CDR3: CASSASSGTSVYNEQFF
DNA: TGTGCCAGCAGCGCGTCGTCCGGGACTAGCGTATACAATGAGCAGTTCTTC

J: TRBJ2-1
V: TRBV2
length: 14
D: TRBD2
size: -
CDR3: CASRGAGGGNEQFF
DNA: TGTGCCAGCAGGGGAGCGGGAGGGGGCAATGAGCAGTTCTTC

J: TRBJ1-5
V: TRBV2
length: 16
D: TRBD1
size: many
CDR3: CASKGRGQGARQPQHF
DNA: TGTGCCAGCAAAGGTCGGGGACAGGGGGCCAGGCAGCCCCAGCATTTT

J: TRBJ2-7
V: TRBV27
length: 18
D: TRBD2
size: many
CDR3: CASTQGLAGPSTSYEQYF
DNA: TGTGCCAGCACACAGGGGCTAGCGGGACCCAGCACCTCCTACGAGCAGTACTTC

J: TRBJ2-7
V: TRBV30
length: 14
D: TRBD1
size: -
CDR3: CAWRGQGASYEQYF
DNA: TGTGCCTGGAGGGGACAGGGGGCTTCCTACGAGCAGTACTTC

J: TRBJ2-3
V: TRBV24-1
length: 17
D: TRBD1
size: many
CDR3: CATSDPPGQGARDTLYF
DNA: TGTGCCACCAGTGATCCACCGGGACAGGGGGCGAGAGATACGCTGTATTTT

J: TRBJ1-6
V: TRBV28
length: 12
D: -
size: -
CDR3: CASSFVVSPLHF
DNA: TGTGCCAGCAGTTTCGTAGTGTCACCCCTCCACTTT

J: TRBJ2-2
V: TRBV20-1
length: 15
D: -
size: many
CDR3: CSARGLREHTGELFF
DNA: TGCAGTGCTAGAGGACTGCGGGAACACACCGGGGAGCTGTTTTTT

J: TRBJ2-5
V: TRBV6-2/TRBV6-3
length: 14
D: TRBD2
size: -
CDR3: CASSYSTSRQTQYF
DNA: TGTGCCAGCAGTTACTCGACTAGCCGGCAGACCCAGTACTTC

J: TRBJ2-5
V: TRBV5-1
length: 15
D: -
size: -
CDR3: CASSFSGALRETQYF
DNA: TGCGCCAGCAGCTTTTCGGGAGCGTTGAGAGAGACCCAGTACTTC

J: TRBJ1-6
V: TRBV25-1
length: 10
D: -
size: -
CDR3: CASSARILHF
DNA: TGTGCCAGCAGTGCCCGGATCCTCCACTTT

J: TRBJ2-3
V: TRBV28
length: 15
D: -
size: -
CDR3: CASTNLGLASDTQYF
DNA: TGTGCCAGCACCAACCTCGGTCTAGCCTCAGATACGCAGTATTTT

J: TRBJ1-4
V: TRBV12-3/TRBV12-4
length: 14
D: TRBD1
size: many
CDR3: CASSRDREREKLFF
DNA: TGTGCCAGCAGTCGGGACAGGGAAAGAGAAAAACTGTTTTTT

J: TRBJ2-7
V: TRBV13
length: 14
D: -
size: few
CDR3: CASSPRDQTYEQYF
DNA: TGTGCCAGCAGCCCCCGGGACCAGACCTACGAGCAGTACTTC

J: TRBJ2-1
V: TRBV7-9
length: 15
D: -
size: few
CDR3: CASSPGWGVTDEQFF
DNA: TGTGCCAGCAGCCCCGGTTGGGGGGTGACCGATGAGCAGTTCTTC